One and the same sample provided the 31 T cell receptor beta chains below, sequenced in a study of blood T cell repertoires in COVID-19. Assay: immunoSEQ multiplex PCR; the TCRdb copy retains only in-frame clones and omits some. Among over 200,000 clones listed, 83% were seen once. Source material: peripheral blood. The receptors come from a woman in her seventies with active or convalescent COVID-19.

The J gene is TRBJ1-1, the V gene TRBV7-2; D gene unclear. V was clipped by 5 bases and J by 4 bases, with 11 bases between them. The CDR3 covers 13 residues. Germline V gene data show CDR1 as SGHTA and CDR2 as FQGNSA. DNA of the CDR3: TGTGCCAGCAGCGTATCAGTTTCCACTGAAGCTTTCTTT. Its protein product is CASSVSVSTEAFF.

The rearrangement uses TRBV15 and TRBJ2-1; 7 nucleotides align to TRBD1. The V gene's germline CDR1 is LNHNV and CDR2 YYDKDF (reference sequence). V was clipped by 6 bases and J by 4 bases; unmatched bases: 9. The CDR3 sequence is 15 residues long. CDR3 region: CATSHDHRGYNEQFF. CDR3 DNA: TGTGCCACCAGTCACGATCACAGGGGATACAATGAGCAGTTCTTC.

The chain is built from TRBV25-1 and TRBJ1-6; D unresolved. CDR1 is MGHDK and CDR2 is SYGVNS in the germline V gene. Trimming took 4 bases from V and 10 from J, leaving 8 bases between them. This CDR3 has 12 residues. CDR3 region: CASSVSGSPLHF. CDR3 sequence (DNA): TGTGCCAGCAGTGTTAGCGGATCACCCCTCCACTTT.

The J gene is TRBJ1-5, the V gene TRBV7-6, with D possibly TRBD1 on 6 matching bases. Per the germline V gene, CDR1 is SGHVS and CDR2 is FNYEAQ. This CDR3 has 15 amino acids. V gave up 0 bases and J gave up 4 bases, with 10 bases separating them. The CDR3 coding sequence is TGTGCCAGCAGCTTAGCAGGGGGTAGTAATCAGCCCCAGCATTTT. It encodes CASSLAGGSNQPQHF.

V gene TRBV5-1 combines with J gene TRBJ1-2; weak D call: TRBD1 (6 bases). This CDR3 spans 16 amino acids. Germline lookup yields CDR1 SGHRS and CDR2 YFSETQ. The ends were cut back, 0 bases at V and 4 bases at J, with 16 bases in the middle. The DNA for the CDR3 is TGCGCCAGCAGCTTGGCCGAAGCAGGGGTTGGCTATGGCTACACCTTC. Residues: CASSLAEAGVGYGYTF.

This chain uses TRBV7-8 with TRBJ2-3; TRBD1 matches at 8 bases. The length of the CDR3 is 15 residues. V lost 5 bases, J lost 5 bases, and 9 bases stayed unmatched. The germline V gene has CDR1 SGHVS and CDR2 FQNEAQ. The CDR3 loop is CASSLDQGAIDTQYF. The CDR3 nucleotides read TGTGCCAGCAGCCTGGACCAGGGGGCGATAGATACGCAGTATTTT.

The J gene is TRBJ1-5, the V gene TRBV27; 9 nucleotides align to TRBD1. Trimming at V came to 5 bases and at J to 4 bases, leaving 9 bases not matched to a gene. CDR1 is MNHEY, CDR2 SMNVEV, per germline (reference sequence). CDR3 length equals 16 residues. The CDR3 sequence: CASSALWTGANQPQHF. CDR3 nucleotide sequence: TGTGCCAGCAGTGCTCTCTGGACAGGGGCTAATCAGCCCCAGCATTTT.

The chain links TRBV19 to TRBJ1-5, with a tentative D call TRBD1 (5 bases). Germline-derived CDR1 and CDR2 are LNHDA and SQIVND (reference sequence). The CDR3 consists of 17 residues. V dropped 2 bases and J dropped 0 bases, with 14 bases sitting between them. The CDR3 bases are TGTGCCAGTAGTATAAGGGGTCGGAGAGATAGCAATCAGCCCCAGCATTTT. Translated: CASSIRGRRDSNQPQHF.

This chain links TRBV11-3 with TRBJ2-7; D is perhaps TRBD1 (6 bases). Germline lookup yields CDR1 SGHNT and CDR2 YENEEA. The CDR3 length is 13 residues. V was trimmed by 11 bases and J by 0 bases, leaving 14 bases between them. The CDR3 DNA reads TGTGCCGTCCCAGGGGCTAGCTCCTACGAGCAGTACTTC. It translates to CAVPGASSYEQYF.

V usage is TRBV6-5 and J usage is TRBJ2-7; 10 bases are a match to TRBD1. The CDR3 covers 13 residues. Germline V lookup: CDR1 MNHEY, CDR2 SVGAGI. V was pared by 10 bases and J by 4 bases, with 7 bases of the junction left unmatched. CDR3 residues: CATSTGGGYEQYF. The CDR3 DNA follows: TGTGCCACCTCGACAGGGGGCGGGTACGAGCAGTACTTC.

The chain employs TRBV6-5 and TRBJ2-1; 8 positions match TRBD2. With 8 bases clipped from V and 5 bases from J, the junction kept 5 bases outside the gene matches. The CDR3 is 13 amino acids. Germline CDR1 MNHEY, CDR2 SVGAGI. CDR3 coding DNA: TGTGCCAGCCGGGGAGCGGGAGACAATGAGCAGTTCTTC. Protein: CASRGAGDNEQFF.

The genes are TRBV2 and TRBJ2-3; 12 bases are a match to TRBD2. Germline assignment: CDR1 SNHLY and CDR2 FYNNEI. This CDR3 spans 15 amino acids. V dropped 5 bases and J dropped 5; count of bases not matched to a gene: 5. The CDR3 bases are TGTGCCAGCAGTTTGACTAGCGGGAGAGGAGATACGCAGTATTTT. Protein sequence: CASSLTSGRGDTQYF. Drawing the rest from reference TRBV2 and TRBJ2-3, the complete variable domain is EPEVTQTPSHQVTQMGQEVILRCVPISNHLYFYWYRQILGQKVEFLVSFYNNEISEKSEIFDDQFSVERPDGSNFTLKIRSTKLEDSAMYFCASSLTSGRGDTQYFGPGTRLTVL.

This chain connects TRBV20-1 to TRBJ1-2; no definite D call. V was shortened by 1 base and J by 11 bases, with 8 bases between the two germline ends. This CDR3 is built from 10 residues. CDR1 is DFQATT and CDR2 is SNEGSKA in the germline V gene (reference sequence). The CDR3 DNA follows: TGCAGTGCTAGAGCACAGAGATACACCTTC. Protein: CSARAQRYTF.

The chain uses TRBV20-1 and TRBJ2-7, with 9 bases aligning to TRBD1. This CDR3 is 11 amino acids long. V lost 6 bases and J lost 9; bases outside the gene matches: 6. Germline lookup yields CDR1 DFQATT and CDR2 SNEGSKA (reference sequence). CDR3 sequence reads: CSATGQGAQYF. DNA for the CDR3: TGCAGTGCAACGGGACAGGGTGCGCAGTACTTC.

This clone occurred once. This chain links TRBV28 with TRBJ2-7; TRBD1 agrees at 10 bases. Looked up from germline, CDR1 is MDHEN and CDR2 is SYDVKM. The ends lost 2 bases at V and 6 bases at J; junction bases unmatched: 7. The CDR3 runs 15 residues. The CDR3 region is CASSLVGTGVSEQYF. Here the CDR3 DNA reads TGTGCCAGCAGTTTAGTAGGGACAGGGGTGAGCGAGCAGTACTTC.

In the case of this clone: The sample carries other DNA sequences with the same CDR3. The chain carries TRBV18 and TRBJ1-3, with 8 positions matching TRBD1. Germline V CDR1 and CDR2: KGHSH, LQKENI. J lost 0 bases, V lost 3 bases, and 1 base had no gene match. CDR3 length equals 15 residues. CDR3 residues: CASSPGQASGNTIYF. The CDR3, as DNA: TGTGCCAGCTCACCGGGACAGGCCTCTGGAAACACCATATATTTT.

The rearrangement links TRBV19 to TRBJ2-1; TRBD2 matches at 10 bases. After removal of 5 bases from V and 1 base from J, the junction contained 2 bases not matched to a gene. This CDR3 contains 15 residues. Germline V gene lookup returns CDR1 LNHDA and CDR2 SQIVND (reference sequence). The CDR3 DNA reads TGTGCCAGTAGTTCTAGCGGGAGTTCCTACAATGAGCAGTTCTTC. It codes for CASSSSGSSYNEQFF.

In this sample, this clone turned up many times. The rearrangement joins TRBV6-5 to TRBJ1-1; 7 bases are shared with TRBD1. Germline values: CDR1 MNHEY, CDR2 SVGAGI. CDR3 length: 13 amino acids. The V and J ends lost 6 bases and 0 bases, in that order; junction bases with no gene match: 1. The CDR3: CASSGTVNTEAFF. The DNA for the CDR3 is TGTGCCAGCAGCGGGACAGTGAACACTGAAGCTTTCTTT.

The chain has TRBV6-5 and TRBJ2-7, with TRBD1 identical over 7 bases. The CDR3 length is 13 residues. Trimming took 6 bases from V and 7 from J; bases not matched to a gene: 9. Germline-derived CDR1 and CDR2 are MNHEY and SVGAGI. Here the CDR3 reads CASRRGQVGEQYF. CDR3 sequence (DNA): TGTGCCAGCAGACGTGGACAGGTCGGGGAGCAGTACTTC.

The chain employs TRBV9 and TRBJ1-4; D unclear. V was pared by 0 bases and J by 2 bases, with 8 bases between. The germline gives CDR1 SGDLS, CDR2 YYNGEE. The CDR3 runs 15 residues. The CDR3 protein is CASSVDPGTNEKLFF. Here the CDR3 DNA reads TGTGCCAGCAGCGTAGACCCGGGGACTAATGAAAAACTGTTTTTT.

This CDR3 reads CATLLYTQYF. The CDR3 DNA reads TGTGCCACCCTACTTTATACGCAGTATTTT. V is TRBV6-5 and J is TRBJ2-3, with no clear D. V dropped 10 bases and J dropped 7 bases, with 9 bases sitting between them. The CDR3 contains 10 residues. Looked up from germline, CDR1 is MNHEY and CDR2 is SVGAGI.

CDR3 nucleotides: TGTGCCAGCTCCCCCGACAGGGGAAAGAACACTGAAGCTTTCTTT. Protein: CASSPDRGKNTEAFF. This chain connects TRBV18 to TRBJ1-1; 8 bases are a match to TRBD1. The CDR3 is 15 amino acids. Losses at the gene ends were 6 bases for V and 1 base for J; bases not matched to a gene: 7. Germline V gives CDR1 KGHSH, CDR2 LQKENI.

This chain connects TRBV28 to TRBJ1-6, with TRBD1 matching over 10 bases. V shed 5 bases and J 7 bases; nucleotides not matched to a gene: 2. CDR1 and CDR2 from the germline V gene are MDHEN and SYDVKM. This CDR3 is built from 14 residues. This chain's CDR3 is CASSTGQGNSPLHF. The CDR3 DNA is TGTGCCAGCAGTACGGGACAGGGGAATTCACCCCTCCACTTT.

The gene calls are TRBV6-5 and TRBJ2-4; D may be TRBD2 (5 bases). The CDR3 covers 15 residues. The germline V gene has CDR1 MNHEY and CDR2 SVGAGI. V gave up 5 bases and J gave up 7 bases, with 18 bases separating them. The chain's CDR3 is CASSPPRTPGNIQYF. CDR3 in DNA: TGTGCCAGCAGTCCTCCTAGGACTCCTGGGAACATTCAGTACTTC.

This clone turned up a few times. The chain joins TRBV3-1 (or the pseudogene TRBV3-2) to TRBJ2-1; TRBD2 aligns across 15 bases. Germline lookup yields CDR1 LGHDT and CDR2 YNNKEL (reference sequence). V dropped 1 base and J dropped 7; count of bases not matched to a gene: 2. This CDR3 comprises 16 residues. CDR3 sequence: CASSQVGTSGGNEQFF. The CDR3 region has the DNA TGTGCCAGCAGCCAAGTCGGGACTAGCGGGGGGAATGAGCAGTTCTTC.

The V and J genes are TRBV5-1 and TRBJ2-1; TRBD2 might be the D (6 bases). The length of the CDR3 is 16 residues. Trimming cost V 0 bases and J 0 bases, with 10 bases left between them. In germline, CDR1 is SGHRS, CDR2 YFSETQ. CDR3 nucleotide sequence: TGCGCCAGCAGCTTGGCCGGCGGGAACTCCTACAATGAGCAGTTCTTC. It specifies CASSLAGGNSYNEQFF.

The chain is built from TRBV5-1 and TRBJ1-2; 7 bases fit TRBD1. CDR3 length: 13 residues. V shed 6 bases, J shed 7 bases, and the junction held 9 bases outside the gene matches. Germline loops: CDR1 SGHRS, CDR2 YFSETQ. The CDR3 region has the DNA TGCGCCAGCAACCTGACAGGGAAGGGTGGCTACACCTTC. This translates into CASNLTGKGGYTF. Filled out from reference TRBV5-1 and TRBJ1-2, the complete variable domain reads KAGVTQTPRYLIKTRGQQVTLSCSPISGHRSVSWYQQTPGQGLQFLFEYFSETQRNKGNFPGRFSGRQFSNSRSEMNVSTLELGDSALYLCASNLTGKGGYTFGSGTRLTVV.

The chain couples TRBV5-4 to TRBJ1-2; D not resolved. The V end lost 0 bases, the J end lost 3 bases, and 15 bases lay between the germline ends. CDR1 is SGHNT, CDR2 YYREEE, per germline (reference sequence). This CDR3 is 16 amino acids long. CDR3 sequence: CASSLGNRPADYGYTF. For the CDR3, the DNA is TGTGCCAGCAGCTTGGGTAATCGCCCGGCGGACTATGGCTACACCTTC.

The table lists this clone with a count of one. The chain recombines TRBV4-1 with TRBJ2-3; 9 bases are shared with TRBD2. V shed 1 base and J 2 bases; nucleotides not matched to a gene: 7. CDR3 size: 17 residues. CDR1 and CDR2 (germline): MGHRA, YSYEKL. CDR3 in amino acids: CASSQGLAGRNTDTQYF. As DNA, the CDR3 is TGCGCCAGCAGCCAAGGGCTAGCGGGGCGAAACACAGATACGCAGTATTTT.

This chain joins TRBV4-2 and TRBJ2-1; the match to TRBD2 covers 13 bases. The germline gives CDR1 LGHNA, CDR2 YNFKEQ. This CDR3 is 18 amino acids long. After removal of 0 bases from V and 6 bases from J, the junction contained 8 bases not matched to a gene. The CDR3 sequence is CASSQEPGTSGIGNEQFF. The CDR3 DNA sequence: TGTGCCAGCAGCCAAGAGCCCGGGACTAGCGGGATAGGCAATGAGCAGTTCTTC.

This clone has only one observation. This chain uses TRBV7-9 with TRBJ2-1, with TRBD1 as a possible D gene (5 bases). V lost 7 bases, J lost 5 bases, and 15 bases lay in between. CDR1 and CDR2 from the germline V gene are SEHNR and FQNEAQ (reference sequence). This CDR3 spans 14 amino acids. CDR3: CASTKKDSHNEQFF. For the CDR3, the DNA is TGTGCCAGCACCAAAAAAGACAGCCACAATGAGCAGTTCTTC.